A selection of T cell receptor beta chains follows, all from one sample in a study of blood T cell repertoires in COVID-19. Sequenced by immunoSEQ multiplex PCR; TCRdb stores in-frame clones only, minus some. The repertoire holds roughly 570,000 clones, with about 88% as singletons. The material sequenced was peripheral blood. Receptors were obtained from a woman aged 45-65 years with COVID-19, enrolled during active disease. Each CDR3 is given with its conserved first and last residue. The D gene is left open where the match is weak. Only part of the rows carry a size: once, few, many, or a class if the clone is expanded.

j_call: TRBJ1-5; v_call: TRBV6-6; clone_size: NA; d_call: NA; cdr3_nt: TGTGCCAGTAGATCCACAAGCAGGGCTAATCAGCCCCAGCATTTT; cdr3_aa: CASRSTSRANQPQHF
j_call: TRBJ2-2; v_call: TRBV5-5; clone_size: NA; d_call: NA; cdr3_nt: TGTGCCAGCAGCTTTTTTCCAGGCACCGGGGAGCTGTTTTTT; cdr3_aa: CASSFFPGTGELFF
j_call: TRBJ1-5; v_call: TRBV6-5; clone_size: NA; d_call: NA; cdr3_nt: TGTGCCAGCAGTTCAGGGGATCAGCCCCAGCATTTT; cdr3_aa: CASSSGDQPQHF
j_call: TRBJ2-2; v_call: TRBV3-1/TRBV3-2; clone_size: many; d_call: NA; cdr3_nt: TGTGCCAGCAGCCGCTCATTGGGGGGAACCGGGGAGCTGTTTTTT; cdr3_aa: CASSRSLGGTGELFF
j_call: TRBJ1-1; v_call: TRBV9; clone_size: NA; d_call: NA; cdr3_nt: TGTGCCAGCAGCACCCAGGGTGACACTGAAGCTTTCTTT; cdr3_aa: CASSTQGDTEAFF
j_call: TRBJ2-2; v_call: TRBV30; clone_size: NA; d_call: NA; cdr3_nt: TGTGCCTGGGGCCGGGGGGCAGTTACCGGGGAGCTGTTTTTT; cdr3_aa: CAWGRGAVTGELFF
j_call: TRBJ2-1; v_call: TRBV7-9; clone_size: NA; d_call: NA; cdr3_nt: TGTGCCAGCAGGGGCGGGGTCCTTGAGGATGAGCAGTTCTTC; cdr3_aa: CASRGGVLEDEQFF
j_call: TRBJ2-7; v_call: TRBV30; clone_size: NA; d_call: TRBD1; cdr3_nt: TGTGCCTGGAGGCGGACAGGGGGCCCCTACGAGCAGTACTTC; cdr3_aa: CAWRRTGGPYEQYF
j_call: TRBJ2-7; v_call: TRBV27; clone_size: NA; d_call: NA; cdr3_nt: TGTGCCAGTATACAGGGATACGAGCAGTACTTC; cdr3_aa: CASIQGYEQYF
j_call: TRBJ1-2; v_call: TRBV28; clone_size: NA; d_call: TRBD1; cdr3_nt: TGTGCCAGCAGTAACAGGGGGCTCTCCTATGGCTACACCTTC; cdr3_aa: CASSNRGLSYGYTF
j_call: TRBJ1-1; v_call: TRBV10-3; clone_size: NA; d_call: TRBD1; cdr3_nt: TGTGCCATCAGGGGGGGGACAGGGGTGACTGAAGCTTTCTTT; cdr3_aa: CAIRGGTGVTEAFF
j_call: TRBJ1-4; v_call: TRBV18; clone_size: NA; d_call: NA; cdr3_nt: TGTGCCAGCTCTCGGACTATGCAGGACATCGCCAGGGAAAAACTGTTTTTT; cdr3_aa: CASSRTMQDIAREKLFF
j_call: TRBJ1-1; v_call: TRBV30; clone_size: NA; d_call: NA; cdr3_nt: TGTGCCTGGAGGGACAAAACTGAAGCTTTCTTT; cdr3_aa: CAWRDKTEAFF
j_call: TRBJ1-4; v_call: TRBV3-1/TRBV3-2; clone_size: NA; d_call: NA; cdr3_nt: TGTGCCAGCAGCCAGGCAGATACTAATGAAAAACTGTTTTTT; cdr3_aa: CASSQADTNEKLFF
j_call: TRBJ2-3; v_call: TRBV5-1; clone_size: NA; d_call: TRBD2; cdr3_nt: TGCGCCAGCAGCTTCCGACTAGCGGGGGCCCGGGGCACAGATACGCAGTATTTT; cdr3_aa: CASSFRLAGARGTDTQYF
j_call: TRBJ1-4; v_call: TRBV7-9; clone_size: NA; d_call: NA; cdr3_nt: TGTGCCAGCAGCCCGGGACTTCGGGGGAGGAGTGAAAAACTGTTTTTT; cdr3_aa: CASSPGLRGRSEKLFF
j_call: TRBJ2-7; v_call: TRBV10-2; clone_size: NA; d_call: TRBD2; cdr3_nt: TGCGCCAGCAGTCCTCTAGCGGGGAACTCCTACGAGCAGTACTTC; cdr3_aa: CASSPLAGNSYEQYF
j_call: TRBJ1-1; v_call: TRBV5-1; clone_size: few; d_call: TRBD1; cdr3_nt: TGCGCCAGCAGCGGACAGGGACGGACTGAAGCTTTCTTT; cdr3_aa: CASSGQGRTEAFF
j_call: TRBJ1-2; v_call: TRBV5-1; clone_size: NA; d_call: NA; cdr3_nt: TGCGCCAGCAGCTTGGCGGCCGAAGGCAGGGGAAGCTATGGCTACACCTTC; cdr3_aa: CASSLAAEGRGSYGYTF
j_call: TRBJ1-4; v_call: TRBV5-1; clone_size: NA; d_call: TRBD1; cdr3_nt: TGCGCCAGCAGCTTGGCCTCCGGGACAGCGAATGAAAAACTGTTTTTT; cdr3_aa: CASSLASGTANEKLFF
j_call: TRBJ2-6; v_call: TRBV18; clone_size: NA; d_call: TRBD1; cdr3_nt: TGTGCCAGCTACAAGGACAGGACCCTCTCTGGGGCCAACGTCCTGACTTTC; cdr3_aa: CASYKDRTLSGANVLTF
j_call: TRBJ1-1; v_call: TRBV9; clone_size: few; d_call: NA; cdr3_nt: TGTGCCAGCAGCGTCCAGATGAACACTGAAGCTTTCTTT; cdr3_aa: CASSVQMNTEAFF
j_call: TRBJ2-5; v_call: TRBV18; clone_size: once; d_call: NA; cdr3_nt: TGTGCCAGCTCCCCTGGACAGCCCCCCCAAGAGACCCAGTACTTC; cdr3_aa: CASSPGQPPQETQYF
j_call: TRBJ2-1; v_call: TRBV6-5; clone_size: NA; d_call: NA; cdr3_nt: TGTGCCAGCAGGCTACCGGGACTTCACAATGAGCAGTTCTTC; cdr3_aa: CASRLPGLHNEQFF
j_call: TRBJ1-3; v_call: TRBV6-5; clone_size: NA; d_call: NA; cdr3_nt: TGTGCCAGCAGTTACCGCGGGCTTTCTGGAAACACCATATATTTT; cdr3_aa: CASSYRGLSGNTIYF
j_call: TRBJ1-1; v_call: TRBV11-2; clone_size: NA; d_call: TRBD1; cdr3_nt: TGTGCCAGCAGCCCTCGGACAGGGTCGAACACTGAAGCTTTCTTT; cdr3_aa: CASSPRTGSNTEAFF
j_call: TRBJ1-1; v_call: TRBV5-4; clone_size: NA; d_call: NA; cdr3_nt: TGTGCCAGCAGCTCACAGGTGAACACTGAAGCTTTCTTT; cdr3_aa: CASSSQVNTEAFF
j_call: TRBJ2-1; v_call: TRBV27; clone_size: NA; d_call: TRBD2; cdr3_nt: TGTGCCAGCAGTTCCAGCGGGGCCTACAATGAGCAGTTCTTC; cdr3_aa: CASSSSGAYNEQFF
j_call: TRBJ2-1; v_call: TRBV12-3/TRBV12-4; clone_size: NA; d_call: NA; cdr3_nt: TGTGCCAGCAGTCCTTCCCAGGGTTATGAGCAGTTCTTC; cdr3_aa: CASSPSQGYEQFF